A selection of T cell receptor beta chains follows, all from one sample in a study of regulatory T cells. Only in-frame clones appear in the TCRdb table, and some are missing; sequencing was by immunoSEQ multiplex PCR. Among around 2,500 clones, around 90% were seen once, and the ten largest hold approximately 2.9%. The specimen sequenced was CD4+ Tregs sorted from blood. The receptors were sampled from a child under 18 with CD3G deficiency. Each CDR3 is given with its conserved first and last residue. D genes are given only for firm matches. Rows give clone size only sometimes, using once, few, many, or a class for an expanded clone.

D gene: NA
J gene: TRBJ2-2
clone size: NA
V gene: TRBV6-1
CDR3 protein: CASTKGRENTGELFF
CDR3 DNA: TGTGCCAGCACCAAGGGGCGGGAGAACACCGGGGAGCTGTTTTTT

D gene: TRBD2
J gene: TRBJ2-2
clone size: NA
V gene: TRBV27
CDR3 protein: CASSFPSGRPTGELFF
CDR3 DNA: TGTGCCAGCAGTTTCCCTAGCGGGAGGCCCACCGGGGAGCTGTTTTTT

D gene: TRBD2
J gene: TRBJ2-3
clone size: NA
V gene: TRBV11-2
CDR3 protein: CASSQQRAGARRTDTQYF
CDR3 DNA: TGTGCCAGCAGCCAACAGCGGGCGGGAGCGCGCCGCACAGATACGCAGTATTTT

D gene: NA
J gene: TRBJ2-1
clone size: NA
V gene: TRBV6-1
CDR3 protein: CASSLRYNEQFF
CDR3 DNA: TGTGCCAGCAGCCTCCGTTACAATGAGCAGTTCTTC

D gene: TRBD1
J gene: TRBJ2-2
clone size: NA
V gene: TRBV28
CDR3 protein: CASSFFRPANRGQIVGELFF
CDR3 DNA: TGTGCCAGCAGTTTCTTCCGCCCCGCCAACAGGGGGCAAATAGTCGGGGAGCTGTTTTTT

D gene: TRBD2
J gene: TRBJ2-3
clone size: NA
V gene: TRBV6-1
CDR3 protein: CASSEAGLEAQYF
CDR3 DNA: TGTGCCAGCAGTGAAGCAGGACTAGAAGCGCAGTATTTT

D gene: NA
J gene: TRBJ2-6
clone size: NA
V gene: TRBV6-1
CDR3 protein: CASSERGGSGANALTF
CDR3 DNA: TGTGCCAGCAGTGAACGTGGGGGCTCTGGGGCCAACGCCCTGACTTTC

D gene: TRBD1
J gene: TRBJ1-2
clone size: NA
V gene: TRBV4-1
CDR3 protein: CASSRTGTGDGYTF
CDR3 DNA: TGCGCCAGCAGCCGCACCGGGACAGGGGACGGCTACACCTTC

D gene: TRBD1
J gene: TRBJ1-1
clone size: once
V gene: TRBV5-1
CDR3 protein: CASSPGQGGTEAFF
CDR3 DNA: TGCGCCAGCAGCCCTGGACAGGGGGGAACTGAAGCTTTCTTT

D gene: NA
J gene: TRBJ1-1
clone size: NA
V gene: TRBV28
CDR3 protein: CASRKGRGKGNTEAFF
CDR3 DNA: TGTGCCAGCAGAAAAGGGAGGGGAAAAGGGAACACTGAAGCTTTCTTT

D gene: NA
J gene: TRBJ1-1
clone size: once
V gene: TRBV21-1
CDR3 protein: CASRDRGGVTEAFF
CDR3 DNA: TGTGCCAGCCGGGACAGAGGCGGGGTAACTGAAGCTTTCTTT

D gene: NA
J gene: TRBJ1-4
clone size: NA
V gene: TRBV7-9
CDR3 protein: CASSAQQGGNEKLFF
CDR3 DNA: TGTGCCAGCAGCGCCCAACAGGGTGGAAATGAAAAACTGTTTTTT

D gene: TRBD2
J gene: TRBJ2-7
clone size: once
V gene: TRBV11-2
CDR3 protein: CASSLDPSGRGKQYF
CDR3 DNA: TGTGCCAGCAGCTTAGATCCCAGCGGGAGGGGTAAGCAGTACTTC

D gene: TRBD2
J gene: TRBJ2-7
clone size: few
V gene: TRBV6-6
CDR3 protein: CASSPGGPGGYEQYF
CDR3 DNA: TGTGCCAGCAGCCCGGGGGGACCGGGGGGCTACGAGCAGTACTTC

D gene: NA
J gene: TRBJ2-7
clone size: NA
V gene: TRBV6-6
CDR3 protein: CASRSGKAREQYF
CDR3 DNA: TGTGCCAGCAGGTCAGGGAAAGCTCGCGAGCAGTACTTC

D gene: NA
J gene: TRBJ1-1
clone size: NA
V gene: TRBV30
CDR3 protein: CAWKGTLNTEAFF
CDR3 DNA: TGTGCCTGGAAAGGGACGCTGAACACTGAAGCTTTCTTT

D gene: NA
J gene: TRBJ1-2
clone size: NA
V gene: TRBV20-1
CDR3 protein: CSASKGVGYTF
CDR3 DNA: TGCAGTGCTAGTAAAGGAGTTGGCTACACCTTC

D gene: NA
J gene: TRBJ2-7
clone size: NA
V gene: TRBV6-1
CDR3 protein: CASTDRARDEQYF
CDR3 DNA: TGTGCCAGCACCGACCGAGCCAGGGACGAGCAGTACTTC

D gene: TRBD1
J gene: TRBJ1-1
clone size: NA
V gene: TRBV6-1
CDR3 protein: CASRGQGRSEAFF
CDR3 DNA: TGTGCCAGCAGGGGACAGGGAAGATCTGAAGCTTTCTTT

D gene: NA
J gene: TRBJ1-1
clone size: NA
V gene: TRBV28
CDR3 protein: CASSLAGASAFF
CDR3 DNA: TGTGCCAGCAGTTTAGCGGGGGCATCAGCTTTCTTT

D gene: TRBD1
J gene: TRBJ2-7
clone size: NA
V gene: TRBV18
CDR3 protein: CASSRDRAYEQYF
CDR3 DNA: TGTGCCAGCTCAAGGGACAGAGCCTACGAGCAGTACTTC

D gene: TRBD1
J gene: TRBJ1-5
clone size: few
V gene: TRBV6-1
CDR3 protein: CASSAGQGSNQPQHF
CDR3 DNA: TGTGCCAGCAGCGCAGGACAGGGTAGCAATCAGCCCCAGCATTTT

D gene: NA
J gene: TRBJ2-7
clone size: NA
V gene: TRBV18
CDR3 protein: CASSPGLGGYEQYF
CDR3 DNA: TGTGCCAGCTCACCAGGTCTAGGGGGGTACGAGCAGTACTTC

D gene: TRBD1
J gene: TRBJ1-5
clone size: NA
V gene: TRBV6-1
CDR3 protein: CASRGGTVSNQPQHF
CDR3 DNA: TGTGCCAGCAGAGGCGGGACAGTGAGCAATCAGCCCCAGCATTTT

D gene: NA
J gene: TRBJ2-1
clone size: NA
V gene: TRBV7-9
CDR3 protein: CASSLGGTYSYNEQFF
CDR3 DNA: TGTGCCAGCAGCTTAGGGGGGACTTACTCCTACAATGAGCAGTTCTTC

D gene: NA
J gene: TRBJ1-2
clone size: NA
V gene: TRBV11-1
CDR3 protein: CASSQQGYGYTF
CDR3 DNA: TGTGCCAGCAGCCAACAGGGATATGGCTACACCTTC

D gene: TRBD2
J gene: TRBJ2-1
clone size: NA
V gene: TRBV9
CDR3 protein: CASSVTSGRDNEQFF
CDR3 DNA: TGTGCCAGCAGCGTAACTAGCGGGAGGGACAATGAGCAGTTCTTC

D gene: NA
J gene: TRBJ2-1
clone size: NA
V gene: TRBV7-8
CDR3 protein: CASSSPWGGMNRGEQFF
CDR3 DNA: TGTGCCAGCAGCTCCCCGTGGGGCGGGATGAATCGTGGTGAGCAGTTCTTC

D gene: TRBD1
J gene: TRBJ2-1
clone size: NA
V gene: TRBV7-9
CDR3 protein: CASGLQQGAHDNEQFF
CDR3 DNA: TGTGCCAGCGGTTTACAACAGGGGGCGCACGACAATGAGCAGTTCTTC

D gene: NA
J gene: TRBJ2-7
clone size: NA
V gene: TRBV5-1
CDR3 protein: CASSPYPEVDYEQYF
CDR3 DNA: TGCGCCAGCAGCCCGTACCCAGAGGTGGACTACGAGCAGTACTTC

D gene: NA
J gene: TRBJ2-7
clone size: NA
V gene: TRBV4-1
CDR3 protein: CASSQDQGNEQYF
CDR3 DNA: TGCGCCAGCAGCCAAGATCAAGGGAACGAGCAGTACTTC

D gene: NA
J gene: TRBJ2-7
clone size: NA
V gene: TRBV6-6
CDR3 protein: CASSKNRGPYEQYF
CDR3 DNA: TGTGCCAGCAGTAAGAACCGGGGGCCCTACGAGCAGTACTTC